These 6 T cell receptor beta chains were sequenced from one sample in a study of beta chain features in type 1 diabetes. General study points: The study found moderately but significantly shorter TCRB CDR3s in all four CD4+ subsets of Type 1 diabetes patients.

These receptors have no known antigen. The whole isolated RNA underwent reverse transcription, so sequencing captured expressed TCRB transcripts. The method was immunoSEQ multiplex PCR; TCRdb's version includes in-frame clones alone and lacks a portion of them. The sample holds about 160,000 clones; about 7.8% are singletons and the top ten take more than 0.75%. The material sequenced was central memory CD4+ T cells from blood. The receptors here all came from a woman between 40 and 55 years old with type 1 diabetes.

This clone has only a few counts. The genes are TRBV2 and TRBJ2-2; TRBD2 matches at 10 bases. Germline V gene data show CDR1 as SNHLY and CDR2 as FYNNEI. The length of the CDR3 is 14 residues. The trim removed 10 bases at V and 5 bases at J, leaving 7 bases unmatched. The CDR3 sequence: CATQAGGLTGELFF. The CDR3 DNA reads as TGTGCCACACAAGCGGGAGGGCTGACCGGGGAGCTGTTTTTT.

The chain is built from TRBV19 and TRBJ2-5; TRBD2 matches 8 bases. CDR3 length: 15 amino acids. CDR1 is LNHDA and CDR2 is SQIVND in the germline V gene (reference sequence). V was pared by 6 bases and J by 1 base, with 7 bases of the junction left unmatched. CDR3 in DNA: TGTGCCAGTAGACGAGCGGGGGCGTCCCAAGAGACCCAGTACTTC. It is translated as CASRRAGASQETQYF.

This sequence joins TRBV28 and TRBJ2-7, with 7 bases aligning to TRBD1. The V gene end was trimmed by 6 bases and the J gene end by 2 bases; junction bases not matched to a gene: 7. Germline V gene sequence: CDR1 MDHEN, CDR2 SYDVKM. The length of the CDR3 is 14 residues. In nucleotides, the CDR3 is TGTGCCAGCAGGCAAACCGGGACAGCCTACGAGCAGTACTTC. Encoded protein: CASRQTGTAYEQYF.

This clone was seen only a few times. V is TRBV7-2 and J is TRBJ2-5; a possible D gene is TRBD1 (5 bases). V was clipped by 4 bases and J by 2 bases, with 11 bases between them. The CDR3 sequence is 14 residues long. Germline CDR1 is SGHTA and CDR2 is FQGNSA. DNA of the CDR3: TGTGCCAGCAGCTCAAGACAGCCACAAGAGACCCAGTACTTC. It codes for CASSSRQPQETQYF.

This clone occurred many times. This chain joins TRBV15 and TRBJ2-7; possible D gene TRBD2, 6 bases. Trimming pared 5 bases from V and 3 bases from J, leaving 17 bases between. The CDR3 sequence is 15 residues long. In germline, CDR1 is LNHNV, CDR2 YYDKDF (reference sequence). The CDR3 region has the DNA TGTGCCACCAGCGGTGGGACTCAAGGAGGCTACGAGCAGTACTTC. Translation gives CATSGGTQGGYEQYF.

This clone was recorded many times. The chain uses TRBV10-3 and TRBJ1-2; 7 nucleotides align to TRBD1. The trim removed 2 bases at V and 4 bases at J, leaving 1 base unmatched. CDR3 size: 13 residues. The germline gives CDR1 ENHRY, CDR2 SYGVKD. The CDR3 coding sequence is TGTGCCATCAGTGAGCGGGACAGCTATGGCTACACCTTC. This codes for CAISERDSYGYTF.